One sample yielded the 9 T cell receptor beta chains listed below, sequenced in a study of T-cell memory formation after mild COVID-19. One entry per CDR3 protein results from TCRdb running MiXCR on the 5' RACE reads. Among about 270,000 distinct CDR3 sequences listed, 15% to 19% were seen once. Material for sequencing was PBMCs or a T cell subset sorted from them (not recorded which). Source of these receptors: an adult woman who had mild COVID-19 (a few samples of this study predate the infection). Cell type and time point are not known.

This clonotype has more than one count but fewer than ten. The chain recombines TRBV12-3 or TRBV12-4 with TRBJ1-5; D is unresolved. The germline V and J ends were trimmed by 7 bases and 5 bases, with 9 bases remaining between them. The length of the CDR3 is 12 residues. The CDR3: CASTLAYQPQHF. CDR3 DNA sequence: TGTGCCAGCACCCTGGCTTATCAGCCCCAGCATTTT.

This clonotype has just a few counts. The rearrangement joins TRBV5-1 to TRBJ2-3; D is uncertain. The CDR3 runs to 15 residues. Trimming removed 4 bases from V and 1 base from J, with 13 bases in between. The germline CDR1 and CDR2 sequences are SGHRS and YFSETQ. The CDR3: CASSASLLGTDTQYF. CDR3 nucleotides: TGCGCCAGCAGCGCAAGTTTATTGGGCACAGATACGCAGTATTTT.

The chain employs TRBV20-1 and TRBJ2-7; maybe TRBD1 (5 bases). Germline CDR1 reads DFQATT; CDR2 reads SNEGSKA (reference sequence). This CDR3 region has 16 residues. Deletions cut 0 bases from V and 3 bases from J, with 18 bases between. The CDR3: CSARDRFRDRVYEQYF. Written as DNA, the CDR3 is TGCAGTGCTAGAGATCGGTTTCGTGACAGAGTCTACGAGCAGTACTTC.

The genes are TRBV6-1 and TRBJ2-5, with 10 nucleotides matching TRBD2. The CDR3 extends over 14 amino acids. Looked up from germline, CDR1 is MNHNS and CDR2 is SASEGT. After removal of 6 bases from V and 3 bases from J, the junction contained 4 bases not matched to a gene. DNA for the CDR3: TGTGCCAGCAGCGTAGGACTAGCGGAAGAGACCCAGTACTTC. Residues: CASSVGLAEETQYF.

The chain has TRBV19 and TRBJ1-1, with TRBD1 matching over 7 bases. The CDR3 totals 17 residues. Losses at the gene ends were 3 bases for V and 0 bases for J; bases not matched to a gene: 10. Germline V gene sequence: CDR1 LNHDA, CDR2 SQIVND (reference sequence). The CDR3 loop is CASSMGQRSYLNTEAFF. The CDR3 region has the DNA TGTGCCAGTAGTATGGGACAGCGGTCATACCTGAACACTGAAGCTTTCTTT.

This clonotype was seen more than once but under ten times. The rearrangement links TRBV5-1 to TRBJ2-3; maybe TRBD2 (6 bases). This CDR3 comprises 15 residues. CDR1 SGHRS and CDR2 YFSETQ come from the germline V gene. The germline V and J ends were trimmed by 0 bases and 5 bases, with 13 bases remaining between them. The CDR3: CASSLDRPGGDTQYF. CDR3 in DNA: TGCGCCAGCAGCTTGGATCGCCCCGGGGGAGATACGCAGTATTTT.

There are a few counts of this clonotype. J is TRBJ1-1 and V is TRBV7-9; TRBD1 matches at 10 bases. V was pared by 10 bases and J by 4 bases, with 12 bases of the junction left unmatched. Germline V gene lookup returns CDR1 SEHNR and CDR2 FQNEAQ (reference sequence). The CDR3 is 15 amino acids. Here the CDR3 DNA reads TGTGCCACGATCAAGACAGGGGGCATCAGCACTGAAGCTTTCTTT. It yields the protein CATIKTGGISTEAFF.

The chain carries TRBV12-3 or TRBV12-4 and TRBJ1-1; D ambiguous. Trimming stripped 7 bases from V and 0 bases from J, with 9 bases between. The CDR3 is made up of 13 amino acids. CDR3 region: CASIFQLNTEAFF. The CDR3 bases are TGTGCCAGCATATTCCAGTTGAACACTGAAGCTTTCTTT.

The chain combines TRBV20-1 with TRBJ1-1; 7 bases agree with TRBD1. The V segment lost 4 bases and the J segment 2 bases; nucleotides outside the gene matches: 10. The CDR3 has 15 residues. Germline V gives CDR1 DFQATT, CDR2 SNEGSKA (reference sequence). The CDR3 loop is CSATPPTGTNTEAFF. CDR3 DNA sequence: TGCAGTGCTACCCCACCGACAGGGACCAACACTGAAGCTTTCTTT.